A single sample gave rise to the 13 T cell receptor beta chains below, sequenced in a study of a mutant IDH1 vaccine in newly diagnosed glioma. TCRdb keeps only in-frame clones here, not all; method: immunoSEQ multiplex PCR. The repertoire consists of around 82,000 clones, with roughly 82% occurring once and the leading ten covering less than 5.5%. As for time point: baseline, week 1 (first vaccination visit). The treatment is: pre-vaccination baseline after standard-of-care therapy. The material sequenced was PBMCs, taken from a glioma patient treated with radiotherapy, temozolomide or both. The receptors stem from a man aged 35-49 years with glioma. Some clones in this sample may be carry-over from other donors' samples.

This chain connects TRBV5-1 to TRBJ1-4, with a weak D call TRBD1 (5 bases). Germline V CDR1 and CDR2: SGHRS, YFSETQ. The V gene lost 0 bases and the J gene lost 12 bases, with 9 bases spanning the gap. CDR3 size: 12 residues. The CDR3 is CASSLEWGELFF. As DNA, the CDR3 is TGCGCCAGCAGCTTGGAGTGGGGGGAACTGTTTTTT.

J is TRBJ1-6 and V is TRBV5-1; no definite D call. The germline V and J ends were trimmed by 3 bases and 5 bases, with 9 bases remaining between them. The germline CDR1 and CDR2 sequences are SGHRS and YFSETQ. The CDR3 covers 14 residues. The CDR3 coding sequence is TGCGCCAGCAGCTCCGGACGGGATAATTCACCCCTCCACTTT. This codes for CASSSGRDNSPLHF.

The CDR3 sequence is CASSLEGSNPEAFF. The CDR3 nucleotides are TGTGCCAGCAGCTTAGAAGGGTCTAACCCTGAAGCTTTCTTT. This rearrangement joins TRBV7-2 to TRBJ1-1, with D uncertain. With 1 base removed from V and 6 bases from J, the gap between germline ends came to 12 bases. This CDR3 contains 14 residues. Germline-derived CDR1 and CDR2 are SGHTA and FQGNSA. The variable domain in full, completed from reference TRBV7-2 and TRBJ1-1, reads GAGVSQSPSNKVTEKGKDVELRCDPISGHTALYWYRQSLGQGLEFLIYFQGNSAPDKSGLPSDRFSAERTGGSVSTLTIQRTQQEDSAVYLCASSLEGSNPEAFFGQGTRLTVV.

CDR3 region: CASSQNRFSTDTQYF. The CDR3 nucleotides are TGTGCCAGCAGCCAGAACAGGTTTAGCACAGATACGCAGTATTTT. The genes are TRBV13 and TRBJ2-3, with D possibly matching TRBD1 (5 bases). CDR1 and CDR2 from the germline V gene are PRHDT and FYEKMQ (reference sequence). V was pared by 5 bases and J by 0 bases, with 12 bases between. This CDR3 comprises 15 residues.

This chain connects TRBV4-1 to TRBJ2-7, with 9 bases fitting TRBD1. The CDR3 spans 14 residues. V dropped 2 bases and J dropped 5; count of bases not matched to a gene: 4. Germline assignment: CDR1 MGHRA and CDR2 YSYEKL. CDR3 DNA sequence: TGCGCCAGCAGCCAACCAGGACAGGGGAACGAGCAGTACTTC. Translated, it gives CASSQPGQGNEQYF.

This clone has more than one count but fewer than ten. This chain uses TRBV5-1 with TRBJ2-5, with TRBD2 matching over 11 bases. V lost 2 bases, J lost 7 bases, and 10 bases stayed unmatched. Germline assignment: CDR1 SGHRS and CDR2 YFSETQ. This CDR3 has 16 residues. The chain's CDR3 is CASSLEPGLAAATQYF. The CDR3 region has the DNA TGCGCCAGCAGCTTAGAGCCGGGACTAGCGGCGGCGACCCAGTACTTC.

The chain combines TRBV5-4 with TRBJ2-2; D uncertain. V was pared by 3 bases and J by 4 bases, with 7 bases between. The CDR3 spans 13 residues. Germline V CDR1 and CDR2: SGHNT, YYREEE (reference sequence). The CDR3 nucleotides are TGTGCCAGCAGCTCGCCAGGCACCGGGGAGCTGTTTTTT. It is translated as CASSSPGTGELFF.

The J gene is TRBJ2-7, the V gene TRBV4-1; TRBD1 matches at 10 bases. The V gene end was trimmed by 0 bases and the J gene end by 4 bases; junction bases not matched to a gene: 9. CDR1 and CDR2 (germline): MGHRA, YSYEKL. The CDR3 spans 17 residues. The CDR3 reads CASSQEDPGTGEYEQYF. CDR3 nucleotides: TGCGCCAGCAGCCAAGAGGATCCCGGGACAGGGGAGTACGAGCAGTACTTC.

The chain is built from TRBV5-1 and TRBJ2-4; D is uncertain. Trimming removed 0 bases at V and 6 bases at J, with 10 bases between. The length of the CDR3 is 14 residues. In germline, CDR1 is SGHRS, CDR2 YFSETQ. The CDR3 nucleotides read TGCGCCAGCAGCTTGGAGGCAGGACGAAACATTCAGTACTTC. Its translation is CASSLEAGRNIQYF.

This chain joins TRBV6-1 and TRBJ2-7; D is unresolved. In germline, CDR1 is MNHNS, CDR2 SASEGT. The germline V and J ends were trimmed by 2 bases and 3 bases, with 8 bases remaining between them. The CDR3 spans 13 residues. The CDR3 reads CASSEWSIYEQYF. For the CDR3, the DNA is TGTGCCAGCAGTGAATGGTCTATCTACGAGCAGTACTTC.

The chain recombines TRBV18 with TRBJ1-1; D call uncertain. CDR1 is KGHSH and CDR2 is LQKENI in the germline V gene. This CDR3 spans 14 amino acids. Trimming took 5 bases from V and 6 from J, leaving 16 bases between them. CDR3 nucleotide sequence: TGTGCCAGCTCAACCAATACCCGGTCTGCTGAAGCTTTCTTT. Its translation: CASSTNTRSAEAFF.

The chain uses TRBV5-6 and TRBJ1-5, with TRBD1 identical over 9 bases. Germline-derived CDR1 and CDR2 are SGHDT and YYEEEE. The CDR3 contains 18 residues. After removal of 4 bases from V and 2 bases from J, the junction contained 13 bases not matched to a gene. This CDR3 is CASSTLDRGSFGNQPQHF. The DNA for the CDR3 is TGTGCCAGCAGCACACTGGACAGGGGTAGTTTTGGCAATCAGCCCCAGCATTTT. Drawing the rest from reference TRBV5-6 and TRBJ1-5, the complete variable domain is DAGVTQSPTHLIKTRGQQVTLRCSPKSGHDTVSWYQQALGQGPQFIFQYYEEEERQRGNFPDRFSGHQFPNYSSELNVNALLLGDSALYLCASSTLDRGSFGNQPQHFGDGTRLSIL.

This clone was counted between two and nine times. The CDR3 loop is CASSYSGGSSYEQYF. The CDR3 DNA is TGTGCCAGCAGTTACTCTGGGGGCAGCTCCTACGAGCAGTACTTC. The rearrangement links TRBV6-5 to TRBJ2-7, with a tentative D call TRBD1 (6 bases). Germline CDR1 and CDR2: MNHEY and SVGAGI. The CDR3 runs 15 residues. The V and J ends lost 0 bases and 0 bases respectively, with 9 bases between them.